Sequencing of this T cell receptor beta chain was carried out in a study of PD-L1 blockade in urothelial cancer. Deletions cut 4 bases from V and 4 bases from J, with 16 bases between. This CDR3 spans 15 amino acids. Germline V lookup: CDR1 SGHTS, CDR2 YDEGEE. Stated time point: peripheral blood 6 weeks after treatment start. Sample contribution per patient ranged from 1 to 8, covering pretreatment and on-treatment. Sequencing used immunoSEQ multiplex PCR; TCRdb keeps in-frame clones, though not all of them. The data show about 41,000 clones, roughly 84% seen once. V is TRBV5-8 and J is TRBJ2-3, with D tentatively TRBD2 (7 bases). The material was PBMCs, obtained around atezolizumab (anti-PD-L1) treatment. The TCR was taken from a man between 70 and 80 years old with urothelial cancer. CDR3 protein: CASSLGLGGPDTQYF. The CDR3 DNA sequence: TGTGCCAGCAGCCTCGGACTAGGGGGTCCAGATACGCAGTATTTT.